This T cell receptor beta chain was sequenced during a study of T cell responses to AZD1222 COVID-19 vaccine. In regard to this clone: What it recognizes is unknown.

Study-wide findings and caveats: It was only after the peak T cell response that any repertoires were sampled. Donors were largely white British and mainly female; clonal diversity was possibly underestimated. Mapped onto spike, vaccine-associated CD4 TCRs spanned it and were dominant at 160-218 and 743-854.

TCRdb keeps only in-frame clones here, not all; method: immunoSEQ multiplex PCR. The table shows 150,000 to 200,000 clones, with around 92% occurring only once. Germline V gene sequence: CDR1 SGHDT, CDR2 YYEEEE. This CDR3 region has 13 residues. J lost 13 bases, V lost 4 bases, and 9 bases had no gene match. The receptor was derived from an adult who received the AZD1222 COVID-19 vaccine. The V and J genes are TRBV5-6 and TRBJ1-2, with TRBD1 matching 11 bases. Sample: peripheral blood, taken 28 days after the second AZD1222 dose. CDR3 coding DNA: TGTGCCAGCAGCAGGGACAGGGGGTCAGTAGGCACCTTC. It yields the protein CASSRDRGSVGTF.